These 31 T cell receptor beta chains were all obtained from the same sample, sequenced in a study of beta chain features in type 1 diabetes. All of the isolated RNA was reverse transcribed, so expressed TCRB transcripts were sequenced. The table came from immunoSEQ multiplex PCR; TCRdb's copy has only in-frame clones and leaves some out. The data hold some 400,000 clones, with about 15% observed a single time. Sequenced material: naive CD4+ T cells from blood. These receptors originate from a woman between 18 and 30 years old in good health.

The chain is built from TRBV16 and TRBJ2-7; 8 nucleotides line up with TRBD2. This CDR3 has 17 amino acids. Trimming at V came to 2 bases and at J to 2 bases, leaving 11 bases not matched to a gene. Germline V CDR1 and CDR2: KGHSY, FQNENV. The CDR3, as DNA: TGTGCCAGCAGCCAAGACCGGGGGGGACTAGGGACCTACGAGCAGTACTTC. This sequence encodes CASSQDRGGLGTYEQYF.

There are a few counts of this clone. The chain has TRBV13 and TRBJ2-1, with D possibly TRBD2 on 6 matching bases. The V end lost 2 bases, the J end lost 3 bases, and 11 bases lay between the germline ends. The germline CDR1 and CDR2 sequences are PRHDT and FYEKMQ (reference sequence). The CDR3 consists of 15 residues. This CDR3 is CASSLTSRDYNEQFF. CDR3 DNA: TGTGCCAGCAGCTTAACTAGCAGAGACTACAATGAGCAGTTCTTC.

The chain is built from TRBV9 and TRBJ2-7; 9 nucleotides line up with TRBD1. The CDR3 is 16 amino acids. CDR1 is SGDLS and CDR2 is YYNGEE in the germline V gene. The V gene end was trimmed by 0 bases and the J gene end by 6 bases; junction bases not matched to a gene: 10. The chain's CDR3 is CASSVEPGTGRSEQYF. The CDR3 DNA reads as TGTGCCAGCAGCGTAGAACCCGGGACAGGGAGGTCCGAGCAGTACTTC.

This rearrangement joins TRBV27 to TRBJ2-1; possible D gene TRBD2, 5 bases. Trimming stripped 4 bases from V and 4 bases from J, with 20 bases between. Germline lookup yields CDR1 MNHEY and CDR2 SMNVEV (reference sequence). The length of the CDR3 is 17 residues. CDR3 region: CASSSYWVQRIYNEQFF. The CDR3 DNA is TGTGCCAGCAGTTCCTACTGGGTACAGCGGATTTACAATGAGCAGTTCTTC.

This clone showed up just a few times. This sequence joins TRBV4-2 and TRBJ2-4; D is unresolved. The CDR3 consists of 15 residues. Germline lookup yields CDR1 LGHNA and CDR2 YNFKEQ. V was pared by 6 bases and J by 1 base, with 13 bases between. CDR3 sequence: CASRPEAVAKNIQYF. The CDR3 DNA reads TGTGCCAGCAGGCCCGAGGCCGTGGCCAAAAACATTCAGTACTTC.

The V and J genes are TRBV7-3 and TRBJ2-1; 8 bases match TRBD1. The J segment lost 6 bases and the V segment lost 5 bases, leaving 9 bases of the junction unmatched. The CDR3 length is 15 residues. Germline V CDR1 and CDR2: SGHTA, FQGTGA. Here the CDR3 DNA reads TGTGCCAGCAGCATCCGGGACAGGACCCTCAATGAGCAGTTCTTC. Translating gives CASSIRDRTLNEQFF. The whole variable domain, remainder taken from reference TRBV7-3 and TRBJ2-1, is GAGVSQTPSNKVTEKGKYVELRCDPISGHTALYWYRQSLGQGPEFLIYFQGTGAADDSGLPNDRFFAVRPEGSVSTLKIQRTERGDSAVYLCASSIRDRTLNEQFFGPGTRLTVL.

This chain connects TRBV28 to TRBJ1-4, with TRBD1 matching 7 bases. V shed 4 bases and J 3 bases; nucleotides not matched to a gene: 5. CDR3 size: 15 residues. From germline, CDR1 is MDHEN and CDR2 SYDVKM. CDR3 DNA: TGTGCCAGCAGTTCACAGGGGACAGCTAATGAAAAACTGTTTTTT. Amino acids: CASSSQGTANEKLFF. The whole variable domain, remainder taken from reference TRBV28 and TRBJ1-4, is DVKVTQSSRYLVKRTGEKVFLECVQDMDHENMFWYRQDPGLGLRLIYFSYDVKMKEKGDIPEGYSVSREKKERFSLILESASTNQTSMYLCASSSQGTANEKLFFGSGTQLSVL.

This chain uses TRBV2 with TRBJ1-1; D remains ambiguous. CDR3 length equals 15 residues. Trimming cost V 7 bases and J 0 bases, with 15 bases left between them. Germline values: CDR1 SNHLY, CDR2 FYNNEI. The CDR3 sequence: CASTGLDGVNTEAFF. The CDR3 coding sequence is TGTGCCAGCACTGGACTGGACGGTGTGAACACTGAAGCTTTCTTT.

This clone was counted a few times. V and J are TRBV5-8 and TRBJ1-1; 7 positions agree with TRBD1. The CDR3 length is 15 residues. The J segment lost 3 bases and the V segment lost 1 base, leaving 6 bases of the junction unmatched. Germline CDR1 reads SGHTS; CDR2 reads YDEGEE. The CDR3: CASSLKDRDDTEAFF. For the CDR3, the DNA is TGTGCCAGCAGCTTGAAAGACAGGGACGACACTGAAGCTTTCTTT.

The genes are TRBV7-8 and TRBJ2-7; no clear D. Germline V gene lookup returns CDR1 SGHVS and CDR2 FQNEAQ. There are 14 residues in the CDR3. Trimming stripped 1 base from V and 0 bases from J, with 7 bases between. Here the CDR3 reads CASSLEAYSYEQYF. Written as DNA, the CDR3 is TGTGCCAGCAGCTTAGAAGCATACTCCTACGAGCAGTACTTC.

The chain employs TRBV4-2 and TRBJ2-5, with TRBD1 as a possible D gene (8 bases). The CDR3 has 14 amino acids. The germline gives CDR1 LGHNA, CDR2 YNFKEQ. V lost 1 base and J 9 bases, leaving 15 bases between the germline ends. The CDR3 protein is CASSQADRAGAQYF. Written as DNA, the CDR3 is TGTGCCAGCAGCCAAGCGGACAGGGCGGGGGCCCAGTACTTC.

This chain links TRBV6-5 with TRBJ2-1, with D possibly matching TRBD1 (5 bases). The CDR3 has 16 residues. Germline-derived CDR1 and CDR2 are MNHEY and SVGAGI. The V end lost 0 bases, the J end lost 4 bases, and 13 bases lay between the germline ends. CDR3 amino acids: CASSYSGTGVYNEQFF. Written as DNA, the CDR3 is TGTGCCAGCAGTTACTCGGGTACAGGCGTTTACAATGAGCAGTTCTTC.

For the CDR3, the DNA is TGCGCCAGCAGTTCGACTAGCGGGAGGGCCCTTGAGCAGTTCTTC. Its translation: CASSSTSGRALEQFF. The V call is TRBV5-1, the J call TRBJ2-1; 14 bases are shared with TRBD2. V shed 5 bases and J 9 bases; nucleotides not matched to a gene: 7. Germline V gene data show CDR1 as SGHRS and CDR2 as YFSETQ. The CDR3 has 15 residues.

This clone appeared a few times. For the CDR3, the DNA is TGCGCCAGCAGCTTGGAAAGCGGGGCGAACACTGAAGCTTTCTTT. Translated, it gives CASSLESGANTEAFF. V usage is TRBV5-1 and J usage is TRBJ1-1; D is possibly TRBD1 (5 bases). The germline V gene has CDR1 SGHRS and CDR2 YFSETQ. V lost 0 bases and J 1 base, leaving 10 bases between the germline ends. This CDR3 spans 15 amino acids. The full variable domain, with the rest looked up from reference TRBV5-1 and TRBJ1-1, is KAGVTQTPRYLIKTRGQQVTLSCSPISGHRSVSWYQQTPGQGLQFLFEYFSETQRNKGNFPGRFSGRQFSNSRSEMNVSTLELGDSALYLCASSLESGANTEAFFGQGTRLTVV.

This clone has just a few counts. The chain is built from TRBV7-9 and TRBJ2-7; D is uncertain. Deletions cut 4 bases from V and 1 base from J, with 5 bases between. The CDR3 consists of 12 residues. Germline lookup yields CDR1 SEHNR and CDR2 FQNEAQ (reference sequence). The DNA for the CDR3 is TGTGCCAGCAGCTCCCCTTCCTACGAGCAGTACTTC. This codes for CASSSPSYEQYF.

This clone was seen a handful of times. This rearrangement joins TRBV10-3 to TRBJ2-7; 8 bases are a match to TRBD2. CDR1 is ENHRY, CDR2 SYGVKD, per germline. The CDR3 has 15 amino acids. The ends lost 2 bases at V and 3 bases at J; junction bases unmatched: 6. CDR3 amino acids: CAISEPLAGIYEQYF. The CDR3 DNA follows: TGTGCCATCAGTGAGCCATTAGCGGGAATCTACGAGCAGTACTTC.

This clone has just one count. The V gene is TRBV28, the J gene TRBJ2-5; 7 bases fit TRBD1. Germline-derived CDR1 and CDR2 are MDHEN and SYDVKM. The V segment lost 5 bases and the J segment 3 bases; nucleotides outside the gene matches: 6. This CDR3 has 14 amino acids. The CDR3: CASSPQGTEETQYF. The CDR3 nucleotides read TGTGCCAGCAGTCCTCAAGGGACAGAAGAGACCCAGTACTTC.

Only one count was recorded for this clone. In the same sample, other DNA sequences code for this CDR3. CDR3 region: CASRAGYSNQPQHF. Here the CDR3 DNA reads TGTGCCAGCAGGGCGGGGTATAGCAATCAGCCCCAGCATTTT. The chain is built from TRBV2 and TRBJ1-5, with D hard to call. V dropped 6 bases and J dropped 0 bases, with 9 bases sitting between them. The germline gives CDR1 SNHLY, CDR2 FYNNEI. The CDR3 is made up of 14 amino acids.

This rearrangement joins TRBV23-1 to TRBJ1-1, with unresolved D. TRBV23-1 is assigned to the ORF class and has an uncertain function. Trimming removed 5 bases at V and 13 bases at J, with 17 bases between. The CDR3 sequence is 12 residues long. The CDR3 is CASSAAGRKVFF. Written as DNA, the CDR3 is TGCGCCAGCAGTGCGGCGGGCAGGAAAGTTTTCTTT.

This clone has just a few counts. V usage is TRBV6-5 and J usage is TRBJ2-5; D is ambiguous. The CDR3 sequence is 11 residues long. V lost 2 bases and J lost 5, with 3 bases in between. Germline-derived CDR1 and CDR2 are MNHEY and SVGAGI. CDR3 DNA: TGTGCCAGCAGTTACCGGGAGACCCAGTACTTC. Translated: CASSYRETQYF.

In its sample, this clone was seen a few times. The gene calls are TRBV28 and TRBJ1-1, with 7 bases identical to TRBD1. With 2 bases clipped from V and 0 bases from J, the junction kept 15 bases outside the gene matches. The germline gives CDR1 MDHEN, CDR2 SYDVKM. The CDR3 covers 19 residues. As DNA, the CDR3 is TGTGCCAGCAGTTTAAGGGGCCAGACAGGGCTATGGGTGAACACTGAAGCTTTCTTT. Translating gives CASSLRGQTGLWVNTEAFF.

The chain couples TRBV5-1 to TRBJ2-5; 7 bases agree with TRBD1. CDR1 is SGHRS, CDR2 YFSETQ, per germline. The ends lost 3 bases at V and 4 bases at J; junction bases unmatched: 6. The CDR3 runs to 14 residues. This CDR3 reads CASSWGTVGETQYF. CDR3 coding DNA: TGCGCCAGCAGCTGGGGGACAGTTGGAGAGACCCAGTACTTC.

The chain links TRBV5-1 to TRBJ2-3; no reliable D call. The CDR3 extends over 12 amino acids. V lost 4 bases and J lost 6, with 9 bases in between. CDR1 is SGHRS and CDR2 is YFSETQ in the germline V gene. Here the CDR3 DNA reads TGCGCCAGCAGCCCGACAAGGGATACGCAGTATTTT. Amino acids: CASSPTRDTQYF.

The chain couples TRBV28 to TRBJ1-5, with D unclear. The CDR3 sequence is 16 residues long. Germline CDR1 and CDR2: MDHEN and SYDVKM. Trimming cost V 3 bases and J 4 bases, with 16 bases left between them. CDR3 in amino acids: CASSLAQSLRNQPQHF. The CDR3 DNA reads as TGTGCCAGCAGTTTGGCACAGTCCTTAAGAAATCAGCCCCAGCATTTT.

The chain employs TRBV18 and TRBJ2-5; 7 bases line up with TRBD2. Germline assignment: CDR1 KGHSH and CDR2 LQKENI. Unmatched junction bases numbered 10, after V lost 1 base and J lost 5 bases. This CDR3 region has 16 residues. DNA of the CDR3: TGTGCCAGCTCACCACGGTCTAGTGGGAGGGGTGAGACCCAGTACTTC. Translation gives CASSPRSSGRGETQYF.

The chain joins TRBV15 to TRBJ2-3, with TRBD2 matching over 13 bases. This CDR3 has 13 amino acids. From germline, CDR1 is LNHNV and CDR2 YYDKDF (reference sequence). V shed 8 bases and J 5 bases; nucleotides not matched to a gene: 1. The chain's CDR3 is CATGLAGVDTQYF. The CDR3 nucleotides are TGTGCCACCGGACTAGCGGGAGTAGATACGCAGTATTTT. Full variable domain (outside the CDR3, taken from reference TRBV15 and TRBJ2-3): DAMVIQNPRYQVTQFGKPVTLSCSQTLNHNVMYWYQQKSSQAPKLLFHYYDKDFNNEADTPDNFQSRRPNTSFCFLDIRSPGLGDTAMYLCATGLAGVDTQYFGPGTRLTVL.

V and J are TRBV30 and TRBJ1-4, with D hard to call. CDR3 length: 12 residues. V was clipped by 3 bases and J by 8 bases, with 10 bases between them. From germline, CDR1 is GTSNPN and CDR2 SVGIG (reference sequence). CDR3 in DNA: TGTGCCTGGAGCAAACGGGAAGAAAAACTGTTTTTT. Translating it yields CAWSKREEKLFF.

The chain recombines TRBV30 with TRBJ2-5, with D maybe TRBD2 (7 bases). Germline CDR1 reads GTSNPN; CDR2 reads SVGIG (reference sequence). V dropped 2 bases and J dropped 5 bases, with 21 bases sitting between them. This CDR3 has 16 residues. Here the CDR3 DNA reads TGTGCCTGGAGTTGGGCCAACCGGGGGGCCCGGGAGACCCAGTACTTC. This codes for CAWSWANRGARETQYF.

The gene calls are TRBV4-2 and TRBJ1-1; the D gene is possibly TRBD1 (5 bases). The germline gives CDR1 LGHNA, CDR2 YNFKEQ. V lost 1 base and J 11 bases, leaving 20 bases between the germline ends. The CDR3 has 15 residues. Here the CDR3 reads CASSQGGTPALAAFF. The CDR3 nucleotides read TGTGCCAGCAGCCAAGGCGGGACCCCCGCACTGGCGGCTTTCTTT.

The V and J genes are TRBV30 and TRBJ1-4; 7 bases map to TRBD1. J gave up 3 bases and V 5 bases, and 6 bases lay outside the gene matches. Germline CDR1 is GTSNPN and CDR2 is SVGIG (reference sequence). This CDR3 has 14 residues. The CDR3 region is CAWAGTDSNEKLFF. DNA of the CDR3: TGTGCCTGGGCTGGGACAGACTCTAATGAAAAACTGTTTTTT.

The table lists this clone with a few counts. The chain's CDR3 is CASRFKGGRDTQYF. CDR3 nucleotide sequence: TGTGCCAGCAGGTTCAAAGGGGGTCGGGATACGCAGTATTTT. This rearrangement joins TRBV7-3 to TRBJ2-3, with D tentatively TRBD1 (6 bases). The CDR3 loop spans 14 amino acids. V lost 6 bases and J 6 bases, leaving 16 bases between the germline ends. CDR1 is SGHTA and CDR2 is FQGTGA in the germline V gene.